These 4 T cell receptor beta chains originate from one sample sequenced in a study of T cell changes during pregnancy in multiple sclerosis. Here immunoSEQ multiplex PCR was the method, and the copy in TCRdb shows in-frame clones only, minus some. The profile shows roughly 18,000 clones, roughly 81% of them singletons. The sequencing used CD8+ T cells from peripheral blood mononuclear cells, collected in the second trimester of pregnancy. All receptors come from a female donor in good health, enrolled as a control in a pregnancy study.

V and J are TRBV14 and TRBJ2-5, with TRBD1 matching over 7 bases. Trimming at V came to 1 base and at J to 4 bases, leaving 9 bases not matched to a gene. The germline CDR1 and CDR2 sequences are SGHDN and FVKESK. The CDR3 is made up of 16 amino acids. CDR3 sequence (DNA): TGTGCCAGCAGCCAAGTGGCTAACAGGGGTAGAGAGACCCAGTACTTC. Translating gives CASSQVANRGRETQYF.

This chain connects TRBV25-1 to TRBJ1-4, with a tentative D call TRBD1 (6 bases). Germline V gene lookup returns CDR1 MGHDK and CDR2 SYGVNS. This CDR3 spans 16 amino acids. V lost 2 bases, J lost 2 bases, and 12 bases lay in between. This chain's CDR3 is CASSETGGQTNEKLFF. The CDR3 nucleotides are TGTGCCAGCAGTGAAACAGGTGGACAGACTAATGAAAAACTGTTTTTT.

V gene TRBV4-3 combines with J gene TRBJ1-6, with TRBD1 matching over 10 bases. Germline V gene sequence: CDR1 LGHNA, CDR2 YSLEER. The CDR3 has 15 amino acids. Trimming took 1 base from V and 10 from J; bases not matched to a gene: 4. The CDR3 DNA reads TGCGCCAGCAGCCAAGGGACAGGGGGAGGGTCACCCCTCCACTTT. Protein: CASSQGTGGGSPLHF.

This chain connects TRBV29-1 to TRBJ1-3; D is uncertain. V shed 7 bases and J shed 0 bases, with 7 bases lying between them. CDR1 and CDR2 from the germline V gene are SQVTM and ANQGSEA. This CDR3 contains 12 residues. This CDR3 reads CSGGDSGNTIYF. CDR3 DNA sequence: TGCAGCGGGGGAGACTCTGGAAACACCATATATTTT.